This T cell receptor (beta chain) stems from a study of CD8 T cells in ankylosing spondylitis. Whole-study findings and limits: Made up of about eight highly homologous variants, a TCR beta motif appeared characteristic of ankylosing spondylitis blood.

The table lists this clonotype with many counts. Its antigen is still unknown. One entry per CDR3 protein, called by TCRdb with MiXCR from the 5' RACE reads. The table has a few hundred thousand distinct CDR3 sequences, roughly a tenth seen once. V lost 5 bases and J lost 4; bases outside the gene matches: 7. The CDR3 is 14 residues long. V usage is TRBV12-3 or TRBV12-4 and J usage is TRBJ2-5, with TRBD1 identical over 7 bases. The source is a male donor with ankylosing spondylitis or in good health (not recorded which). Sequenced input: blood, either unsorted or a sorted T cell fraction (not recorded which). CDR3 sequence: CASSDTGAGETQYF. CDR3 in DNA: TGTGCCAGCAGTGACACAGGGGCCGGAGAGACCCAGTACTTC.